This T cell receptor (beta chain) was identified in a study of blood T cell repertoires in COVID-19 (dated by TCRdb to 2018 to 2021). For the study in its entirety: Samples covering the acute and convalescent phases of COVID-19 were provided by collaborators in the United States, Italy and Spain. The repertoires were released in a freely available public database meant as a resource for research on the immune response to SARS-CoV-2. Samples came from the ongoing ImmuneRACE study (first 160 participants) plus 1,254 subjects from 6 global collaborators. Where HLA class I and class II types were available, the types were taken from metadata supplied by the sample provider, not from assay-based typing. The sample metadata nearly always contained a de-identified subject ID, COVID-19 status, age in years and sex. Subjects who had been exposed to COVID-19, were actively infected with it, or had recovered from it provided the deeply sampled blood TCRbeta repertoires that made up the dataset. The prospective study material was composed of cDNA or gDNA derived from T cells, B-cell-depleted T cells, or PBMCs. Study-level results and caveats: The amount of clinical and demographic metadata varied by source and participant and was provided uncurated.

TCRbeta CDR3 regions were amplified from genomic DNA by means of the immunoSEQ Assay, a bias-controlled multiplex PCR. As for how the authors treated the data: The number of nucleated cells in each sample was estimated by amplification of reference gene primers within the assay. To quantify the absolute abundance of each unique TCRbeta CDR3 rearrangement, sequence reads were collapsed and filtered. For each sample, productive Simpson clonality was calculated by taking the square root of Simpson's diversity index across productive rearrangements. TCRdb obtained this table from immuneACCESS and retained in-frame rearrangements with V and J assigned. These tables miss some clones; where compared with another copy, unresolved V genes account for less than half of the shortfall, and the remainder is unexplained. V and J calls plus clone size are reproduced from that table; the DNA served to infer D and trimming. This sample comprises hundreds of thousands of clones, about 87% of them detected only once. The ten top clones hold around 0.85% of the sample.

Participants in the prospective study were enrolled through a virtual design, were aged about 18 to 100 years, and lived in some 24 United States geographic areas. Cohort assignment in the prospective study relied on participant-reported clinical history from a screening survey and a study questionnaire. Exposed participants were defined as having been in contact with someone with a PCR-confirmed or clinician-diagnosed COVID-19 case within 2 weeks of study entry. Mobile phlebotomists in the prospective study collected whole blood, serum and a nasopharyngeal or oropharyngeal swab from every participant. Prospective study participants could optionally give additional blood draws and questionnaires over a roughly 2-month period. Before DNA extraction, blood samples from the prospective study were shipped at room temperature or frozen. Details on this clone: Its antigen is currently not known. No base qualities exist here, and no much larger clone lies one base off it.

The clonotype originates from a man aged 50-60 years who had been exposed to COVID-19. Input material: PBMCs or T cells enriched from blood (not recorded which).

This receptor carries the CDR3 CASSLVGQSNSPLHF. At the DNA level, the sequence is TGTGCCAGCAGCTTGGTGGGACAGAGCAATTCACCCCTCCACTTT. The chain is assembled from TRBV5-5 and TRBJ1-6, and 7 junctional nucleotides match TRBD1. The V end gives up 0 bases and the J end 7 bases, leaving 4 bases in the junction not matched to a gene. The CDR1 and CDR2 encoded by the germline V gene (reference sequence) are SGHKS and YYEKEE. Reading from cysteine to phenylalanine, the CDR3 counts 15 amino acids. Kept here is only the CDR3 DNA, which spans 45 bases and is read in frame from base 1. Outside the CDR3, residues come from the reference TRBV5-5 and TRBJ1-6 proteins, so the full variable domain is: DAGVTQSPTHLIKTRGQQVTLRCSPISGHKSVSWYQQVLGQGPQFIFQYYEKEERGRGNFPDRFSARQFPNYSSELNVNALLLGDSALYLCASSLVGQSNSPLHFGNGTRLTVT.